These 27 T cell receptor beta chains were all obtained from the same sample, sequenced in a study of beta chain features in type 1 diabetes. Findings of the study overall: A moderate, significant TCRB CDR3 shortening appeared in type 1 diabetes across four CD4+ subsets.

Antigens of these TCRs are unknown. As every portion of the isolated RNA was reverse transcribed, the sequencing read expressed TCRB transcripts. Some clones are missing from TCRdb's copy, which holds only in-frame ones; the method was immunoSEQ multiplex PCR. Of about 700,000 clones listed, around an eighth are singletons. Sequencing input: naive CD4+ T cells from blood. Receptor source: a young man with type 1 diabetes.

The J gene is TRBJ2-2, the V gene TRBV29-1; D not certain. V was pared by 5 bases and J by 5 bases, with 18 bases between. Germline CDR1 SQVTM, CDR2 ANQGSEA. This CDR3 spans 15 amino acids. CDR3 in DNA: TGCAGCGTTCGGCTCTGGGGAAAAGGGACCGGGGAGCTGTTTTTT. This sequence encodes CSVRLWGKGTGELFF.

This clone has more than one count but fewer than ten. CDR3 DNA: TGTGCCAGCAGCACCGCACAGGGCTCCTACGAGCAGTACTTC. Its translation is CASSTAQGSYEQYF. The rearrangement links TRBV5-4 to TRBJ2-7, with D maybe TRBD1 (6 bases). Trimming took off 4 bases at V and 0 bases at J, with 11 bases between the two ends. Germline lookup yields CDR1 SGHNT and CDR2 YYREEE (reference sequence). This CDR3 spans 14 amino acids.

The chain carries TRBV27 and TRBJ2-1, with D possibly called TRBD1 or TRBD2 (5 bases each). Germline V CDR1 and CDR2: MNHEY, SMNVEV (reference sequence). The CDR3 is 17 amino acids. Trimming shortened V by 7 bases and J by 3 bases, and 22 bases separated the two germline ends. The CDR3 protein is CASTSYQGLGDYNEQFF. The CDR3 DNA sequence: TGTGCCAGCACCAGCTACCAGGGCCTCGGGGACTACAATGAGCAGTTCTTC.

Concerning this clone: A much larger clone lies one base from this, so it may be a read error. J is TRBJ2-2 and V is TRBV28; D is unclear. Per the germline V gene, CDR1 is MDHEN and CDR2 is SYDVKM. Between the trimmed V and J ends, which lost 5 bases and 5 bases, there was a span of 3 bases. The CDR3 is 11 amino acids. CDR3: CASSETGELFF. The CDR3 bases are TGTGCCAGCAGTGAAACCGGGGAGCTGTTTTTT. The variable domain in full, completed from reference TRBV28 and TRBJ2-2, reads DVKVTQSSRYLVKRTGEKVFLECVQDMDHENMFWYRQDPGLGLRLIYFSYDVKMKEKGDIPEGYSVSREKKERFSLILESASTNQTSMYLCASSETGELFFGEGSRLTVL.

This clone was seen more than once but under ten times. Here the CDR3 DNA reads TGTGCCTGGAGTGTACTGGAACGGAACACCATATATTTT. Translation: CAWSVLERNTIYF. V and J are TRBV30 and TRBJ1-3; D not certain. The CDR3 consists of 13 residues. Trimming removed 0 bases from V and 7 bases from J, with 10 bases in between. CDR1 GTSNPN and CDR2 SVGIG come from the germline V gene (reference sequence).

This clone was observed a few times. CDR3 bases: TGTGCCAGCAGCTTACTCGGGGGGAGAGGAAACTATGGCTACACCTTC. Residues: CASSLLGGRGNYGYTF. This chain uses TRBV7-8 with TRBJ1-2, with a possible D match to TRBD1 (5 bases). The CDR3 is 16 amino acids. Germline V lookup: CDR1 SGHVS, CDR2 FQNEAQ. V dropped 2 bases and J dropped 2 bases, with 15 bases sitting between them.

This clone came up a few times. The V call is TRBV30, the J call TRBJ2-4; D is ambiguous. In germline, CDR1 is GTSNPN, CDR2 SVGIG (reference sequence). V shed 5 bases and J shed 1 base, with 12 bases lying between them. CDR3 length equals 14 residues. The CDR3 DNA is TGTGCCTGGTGGGATGGGTCGGCCAAAAACATTCAGTACTTC. Translating it yields CAWWDGSAKNIQYF.

The gene calls are TRBV5-6 and TRBJ2-3; unclear D gene. The CDR3 has 13 amino acids. V was trimmed by 2 bases and J by 0 bases, leaving 4 bases between them. CDR1 and CDR2 from the germline V gene are SGHDT and YYEEEE. The CDR3 sequence is CASSFRSTDTQYF. Written as DNA, the CDR3 is TGTGCCAGCAGCTTTAGAAGCACAGATACGCAGTATTTT. Full variable domain (rest looked up from reference TRBV5-6 and TRBJ2-3): DAGVTQSPTHLIKTRGQQVTLRCSPKSGHDTVSWYQQALGQGPQFIFQYYEEEERQRGNFPDRFSGHQFPNYSSELNVNALLLGDSALYLCASSFRSTDTQYFGPGTRLTVL.

CDR3 sequence (DNA): TGTGCCAGCGAGCAGGGAGATGGCTACACCTTC. It translates to CASEQGDGYTF. The chain combines TRBV28 with TRBJ1-2; a possible D gene is TRBD1 (5 bases). This CDR3 has 11 amino acids. In germline, CDR1 is MDHEN, CDR2 SYDVKM. V shed 8 bases and J shed 6 bases, with 10 bases lying between them.

This clone was counted a few times. The chain is built from TRBV28 and TRBJ1-5, with D possibly TRBD1 on 5 matching bases. The V end was cut by 7 bases, the J end by 0 bases, with 13 bases between. Per germline, CDR1 MDHEN and CDR2 SYDVKM. This CDR3 has 15 residues. The CDR3 protein is CASTSGGSSNQPQHF. DNA of the CDR3: TGTGCCAGCACCTCGGGGGGATCTAGCAATCAGCCCCAGCATTTT. Filled out from reference TRBV28 and TRBJ1-5, the complete variable domain reads DVKVTQSSRYLVKRTGEKVFLECVQDMDHENMFWYRQDPGLGLRLIYFSYDVKMKEKGDIPEGYSVSREKKERFSLILESASTNQTSMYLCASTSGGSSNQPQHFGDGTRLSIL.

The chain links TRBV7-9 to TRBJ2-7; 12 positions agree with TRBD1. The CDR3 is 16 amino acids. Trimming cost V 4 bases and J 5 bases; bases outside gene matches: 9. Germline V gene lookup returns CDR1 SEHNR and CDR2 FQNEAQ (reference sequence). The CDR3 region is CASSWAPGQGAHEQYF. CDR3 coding DNA: TGTGCCAGCAGCTGGGCACCGGGACAGGGGGCCCACGAGCAGTACTTC.

The gene calls are TRBV30 and TRBJ1-1; unclear D gene. The V gene lost 2 bases and the J gene lost 0 bases, with 10 bases spanning the gap. This CDR3 spans 14 amino acids. Germline CDR1 reads GTSNPN; CDR2 reads SVGIG (reference sequence). CDR3 amino acids: CAWSRNSMNTEAFF. In nucleotides, the CDR3 is TGTGCCTGGAGTAGGAACAGCATGAACACTGAAGCTTTCTTT.

This clone was observed a handful of times. At one boundary the junction diverges from the germline segment, which might be a read error. The J gene is TRBJ1-2, the V gene TRBV20-1; possibly TRBD1 for D (6 bases). Germline V gene sequence: CDR1 DFQATT, CDR2 SNEGSKA (reference sequence). This CDR3 contains 10 residues. CDR3 nucleotides: TGCAGTGCTAGAGATTTGGGGGGCCCCTTC. Residues: CSARDLGGPF.

This clone was observed a few times. The rearrangement uses TRBV7-9 and TRBJ1-2; TRBD1 matches at 7 bases. Trimming at V came to 2 bases and at J to 3 bases, leaving 3 bases not matched to a gene. The germline V gene encodes CDR1 SEHNR and CDR2 FQNEAQ (reference sequence). This CDR3 is built from 14 residues. CDR3 in DNA: TGTGCCAGCAGCTTAACAACAGGGGACTATGGCTACACCTTC. Protein: CASSLTTGDYGYTF.

This clone appeared a few times. This rearrangement joins TRBV5-1 to TRBJ2-7, with D unclear. CDR1 and CDR2 (germline): SGHRS, YFSETQ. V shed 4 bases and J shed 6 bases, with 11 bases lying between them. There are 12 residues in the CDR3. DNA of the CDR3: TGCGCCAGCAGCCCGTGGGGTTCCGAGCAGTACTTC. Protein sequence: CASSPWGSEQYF.

This clone was detected only a few times. V and J are TRBV29-1 and TRBJ2-1; TRBD2 is a possible D gene (6 bases). The ends were cut back, 7 bases at V and 0 bases at J, with 10 bases in the middle. CDR1 SQVTM and CDR2 ANQGSEA come from the germline V gene. The CDR3 is 13 amino acids. CDR3 bases: TGCAGCGCCGGGGGTAACTCCTACAATGAGCAGTTCTTC. Protein product: CSAGGNSYNEQFF.

This clone appeared a few times. J is TRBJ2-7 and V is TRBV2; 9 bases map to TRBD1. CDR3 length equals 15 residues. Trimming removed 5 bases from V and 1 base from J; junction bases left unmatched: 6. Germline CDR1 SNHLY, CDR2 FYNNEI. The CDR3 region is CASSPGTGTSYEQYF. The CDR3 DNA sequence: TGTGCCAGCAGTCCCGGGACAGGGACGTCCTACGAGCAGTACTTC.

This clone has more than one count but fewer than ten. The chain employs TRBV7-2 and TRBJ2-7, with TRBD1 matching over 7 bases. Trimming removed 1 base from V and 0 bases from J; junction bases left unmatched: 3. This CDR3 is 15 amino acids long. Germline CDR1 SGHTA, CDR2 FQGNSA. This CDR3 reads CASSLVQGYSYEQYF. The CDR3 DNA reads as TGTGCCAGCAGCTTAGTACAGGGGTACTCCTACGAGCAGTACTTC.

The chain links TRBV7-8 to TRBJ1-5, with 8 bases aligning to TRBD1. The CDR3 consists of 18 residues. The junction had 10 bases not matched to a gene; V was cut back by 2 bases and J by 1 base. Germline CDR1 SGHVS, CDR2 FQNEAQ. CDR3 sequence: CASSLKSLRTGSNQPQHF. As DNA, the CDR3 is TGTGCCAGCAGCTTAAAAAGCCTCCGGACAGGGAGCAATCAGCCCCAGCATTTT.

This clone was found a few times. The genes are TRBV6-6 and TRBJ1-2, with 9 positions matching TRBD1. Germline CDR1 MNHNY, CDR2 SVGAGI (reference sequence). Trimming took 2 bases from V and 14 from J; bases not matched to a gene: 9. The CDR3 has 13 residues. This chain's CDR3 is CASSYGRGTGTTF. The CDR3 DNA reads as TGTGCCAGCAGTTACGGGCGGGGGACAGGGACGACCTTC.

The table lists this clone with a few counts. Other DNA sequences from this sample encode an identical CDR3 as well. The V gene is TRBV30, the J gene TRBJ1-1, with D unclear. CDR3 length: 13 amino acids. Trimming left V 0 bases short and J 1 base short, with 6 bases between. The germline V gene has CDR1 GTSNPN and CDR2 SVGIG (reference sequence). The CDR3 is CAWSVLGNTEAFF. In nucleotides, the CDR3 is TGTGCCTGGAGTGTACTGGGGAACACTGAAGCTTTCTTT. The full variable domain, its missing parts supplied by reference TRBV30 and TRBJ1-1, is SQTIHQWPATLVQPVGSPLSLECTVEGTSNPNLYWYRQAAGRGLQLLFYSVGIGQISSEVPQNLSASRPQDRQFILSSKKLLLSDSGFYLCAWSVLGNTEAFFGQGTRLTVV.

A few counts support this clone. The chain recombines TRBV30 with TRBJ1-1, with D hard to call. The CDR3 loop spans 13 amino acids. The V gene's germline CDR1 is GTSNPN and CDR2 SVGIG (reference sequence). V lost 2 bases and J 1 base, leaving 8 bases between the germline ends. In nucleotides, the CDR3 is TGTGCCTGGAGTAATTACAGGAACACTGAAGCTTTCTTT. This encodes CAWSNYRNTEAFF.

The rearrangement joins TRBV6-5 to TRBJ2-7; tentatively, D is TRBD1 (6 bases). CDR3 length: 16 amino acids. V lost 2 bases, J lost 3 bases, and 17 bases lay in between. Germline CDR1 is MNHEY and CDR2 is SVGAGI. CDR3: CASSYNTGRGDYEQYF. CDR3 nucleotide sequence: TGTGCCAGCAGTTACAACACAGGGCGTGGGGACTACGAGCAGTACTTC.

The sample holds a few counts of this clone. The V call is TRBV28, the J call TRBJ1-6; 7 bases map to TRBD1. V trimming: 4 bases; J trimming: 7 bases; junction bases outside the gene matches: 7. Per germline, CDR1 MDHEN and CDR2 SYDVKM. This CDR3 comprises 15 residues. CDR3 loop: CASSSQTGPNSPLHF. In DNA, the CDR3 is TGTGCCAGCAGTTCCCAGACAGGGCCGAATTCACCCCTCCACTTT.

There are a few counts of this clone. V is TRBV4-1 and J is TRBJ2-7; the D is unclear. Germline V gene data show CDR1 as MGHRA and CDR2 as YSYEKL. V gave up 4 bases and J gave up 0 bases, with 10 bases separating them. CDR3 size: 14 residues. The CDR3 is CASSPLQSSYEQYF. CDR3 coding DNA: TGCGCCAGCAGCCCCCTGCAGAGCTCCTACGAGCAGTACTTC.

The chain uses TRBV13 and TRBJ1-1; perhaps TRBD1 as D (5 bases). V was cut by 4 bases and J by 3 bases, with 9 bases left in between. The length of the CDR3 is 13 residues. CDR1 and CDR2 (germline): PRHDT, FYEKMQ (reference sequence). The CDR3 bases are TGTGCCAGCAGCTCGGACAAGGACACTGAAGCTTTCTTT. Translating it yields CASSSDKDTEAFF. The whole variable domain, remainder taken from reference TRBV13 and TRBJ1-1, is AAGVIQSPRHLIKEKRETATLKCYPIPRHDTVYWYQQGPGQDPQFLISFYEKMQSDKGSIPDRFSAQQFSDYHSELNMSSLELGDSALYFCASSSDKDTEAFFGQGTRLTVV.

This clone was counted a few times. The rearrangement joins TRBV15 to TRBJ1-5, with D perhaps TRBD1 (5 bases). CDR3 length: 15 amino acids. Deletions cut 0 bases from V and 5 bases from J, with 11 bases between. CDR1 and CDR2 from the germline V gene are LNHNV and YYDKDF (reference sequence). CDR3 residues: CATSRDARADQPQHF. CDR3 nucleotide sequence: TGTGCCACCAGCAGAGATGCCAGGGCCGATCAGCCCCAGCATTTT.